The 26 T cell receptor beta chains listed next were all sequenced from one sample in a study of blood T cell repertoires in COVID-19. Repertoires were generated with immunoSEQ multiplex PCR, while TCRdb's copy carries only in-frame clones and drops some. In the table there are around 340,000 clones, roughly 87% of which are singletons. The specimen was peripheral blood. The source is a woman in her fifties or sixties with COVID-19, enrolled during active disease.

The V call is TRBV5-1, the J call TRBJ1-2, with D tentatively TRBD1 (5 bases). This CDR3 is built from 14 residues. Looked up from germline, CDR1 is SGHRS and CDR2 is YFSETQ. V shed 0 bases and J shed 6 bases, with 12 bases lying between them. CDR3: CASSLVAVGDGYTF. In DNA, the CDR3 is TGCGCCAGCAGCTTGGTGGCGGTAGGGGATGGCTACACCTTC.

J is TRBJ1-4 and V is TRBV29-1; no clear D gene. Germline CDR1 and CDR2: SQVTM and ANQGSEA. The CDR3 runs 14 residues. The ends were cut back, 4 bases at V and 7 bases at J, with 16 bases in the middle. The CDR3 loop is CSVAGSEVGEKLFF. CDR3 bases: TGCAGCGTTGCCGGGTCCGAGGTGGGTGAAAAACTGTTTTTT. Filled out from reference TRBV29-1 and TRBJ1-4, the complete variable domain reads SAVISQKPSRDICQRGTSLTIQCQVDSQVTMMFWYRQQPGQSLTLIATANQGSEATYESGFVIDKFPISRPNLTFSTLTVSNMSPEDSSIYLCSVAGSEVGEKLFFGSGTQLSVL.

The chain uses TRBV6-5 and TRBJ1-2; D is undetermined. The CDR3 is 12 residues long. The germline V gene has CDR1 MNHEY and CDR2 SVGAGI. Trimming cost V 2 bases and J 5 bases, with 6 bases left between them. CDR3 sequence reads: CASSYGGYGYTF. CDR3 DNA: TGTGCCAGCAGTTACGGAGGATATGGCTACACCTTC.

The rearrangement links TRBV7-3 to TRBJ1-6, with 7 bases aligning to TRBD1. Germline V gives CDR1 SGHTA, CDR2 FQGTGA. The length of the CDR3 is 14 residues. V gave up 4 bases and J gave up 5 bases; unmatched junction bases: 2. The chain's CDR3 is CASSWDSHNSPLHF. DNA for the CDR3: TGTGCCAGCAGCTGGGACAGTCATAATTCACCCCTCCACTTT.

This chain connects TRBV10-3 to TRBJ1-6; maybe TRBD1 (5 bases). The CDR3 is 12 residues long. CDR1 and CDR2 (germline): ENHRY, SYGVKD. The ends were cut back, 6 bases at V and 6 bases at J, with 6 bases in the middle. CDR3 DNA sequence: TGTGCCATCAGGGGGGGTAATTCACCCCTCCACTTT. This codes for CAIRGGNSPLHF.

The table lists this clone with a few counts. The genes are TRBV11-2 and TRBJ1-2; no clear D. The germline gives CDR1 SGHAT, CDR2 FQNNGV. This CDR3 has 17 residues. V was cut by 7 bases and J by 2 bases, with 23 bases left in between. CDR3 residues: CASTDLGRRRSNYGYTF. The CDR3 DNA sequence: TGTGCCAGCACCGACCTCGGCAGGAGGAGGTCGAACTATGGCTACACCTTC.

The rearrangement links TRBV24-1 to TRBJ2-7, with D perhaps matching TRBD1 (6 bases). CDR3 length: 14 amino acids. Germline V gene sequence: CDR1 KGHDR, CDR2 SFDVKD. V was shortened by 3 bases and J by 2 bases, with 10 bases between the two germline ends. CDR3 in DNA: TGTGCCACCAGTGATAGGGGGTTTCCCTACGAGCAGTACTTC. Translated, it gives CATSDRGFPYEQYF.

V and J are TRBV13 and TRBJ2-6, with TRBD2 as a possible D gene (6 bases). CDR1 is PRHDT and CDR2 is FYEKMQ in the germline V gene (reference sequence). V lost 0 bases, J lost 0 bases, and 12 bases lay in between. The CDR3 spans 18 residues. CDR3 sequence: CASSLGAMRGSGANVLTF. CDR3 nucleotides: TGTGCCAGCAGCTTAGGGGCCATGCGGGGCTCTGGGGCCAACGTCCTGACTTTC.

The chain is built from TRBV10-1 and TRBJ1-3; TRBD1 aligns across 7 bases. CDR1 WNHNN and CDR2 SYGVQD come from the germline V gene (reference sequence). With 3 bases clipped from V and 3 bases from J, the junction kept 5 bases outside the gene matches. This CDR3 is 15 amino acids long. Here the CDR3 reads CASSDPGTDGNTIYF. CDR3 nucleotides: TGCGCCAGCAGTGATCCGGGGACAGATGGAAACACCATATATTTT.

The rearrangement joins TRBV11-2 to TRBJ1-1; TRBD1 matches 7 bases. V was clipped by 5 bases and J by 0 bases; unmatched bases: 6. Looked up from germline, CDR1 is SGHAT and CDR2 is FQNNGV. There are 15 residues in the CDR3. DNA for the CDR3: TGTGCCAGCAGCCCGACAGGGAGTATGAACACTGAAGCTTTCTTT. It is translated as CASSPTGSMNTEAFF.

V is TRBV3-1 (or the pseudogene TRBV3-2) and J is TRBJ1-3; 8 positions agree with TRBD1. CDR1 is LGHDT, CDR2 YNNKEL, per germline (reference sequence). The CDR3 is 15 amino acids. V lost 4 bases and J lost 4; bases outside the gene matches: 6. The CDR3 DNA reads as TGTGCCAGCAGCCTCCTACAGGGGGGCGGAAACACCATATATTTT. Translation gives CASSLLQGGGNTIYF.

V usage is TRBV3-1 (or the pseudogene TRBV3-2) and J usage is TRBJ1-2; maybe TRBD1 (5 bases). The CDR3 contains 14 residues. Trimming took 0 bases from V and 8 from J, leaving 13 bases between them. In germline, CDR1 is LGHDT, CDR2 YNNKEL (reference sequence). The CDR3 protein is CASSQDTQARGYTF. The DNA for the CDR3 is TGTGCCAGCAGCCAAGATACACAGGCGAGGGGCTACACCTTC.

This CDR3 reads CASSYPGLLNTEAFF. The DNA of the CDR3 is TGTGCCAGCAGTTACCCCGGACTTTTGAACACTGAAGCTTTCTTT. The chain has TRBV6-5 and TRBJ1-1, with unresolved D. The V gene lost 2 bases and the J gene lost 0 bases, with 10 bases spanning the gap. The germline V gene encodes CDR1 MNHEY and CDR2 SVGAGI. The CDR3 length is 15 residues.

The V and J genes are TRBV28 and TRBJ1-2; D is unresolved. CDR3 length: 11 residues. Trimming stripped 7 bases from V and 4 bases from J, with 7 bases between. The germline CDR1 and CDR2 sequences are MDHEN and SYDVKM. DNA for the CDR3: TGTGCCAGCACCCCCGGCTATGGCTACACCTTC. This gives the protein CASTPGYGYTF.

The chain has TRBV3-1 (or the pseudogene TRBV3-2) and TRBJ2-2; 7 bases align to TRBD1. The germline CDR1 and CDR2 sequences are LGHDT and YNNKEL (reference sequence). Trimming removed 4 bases from V and 1 base from J; junction bases left unmatched: 3. The CDR3 has 15 residues. The DNA for the CDR3 is TGTGCCAGCAGCCTTAGACAGGGGAACACCGGGGAGCTGTTTTTT. The encoded protein is CASSLRQGNTGELFF.

J is TRBJ2-3 and V is TRBV27; unclear D gene. Looked up from germline, CDR1 is MNHEY and CDR2 is SMNVEV (reference sequence). V gave up 2 bases and J gave up 0 bases, with 6 bases separating them. CDR3 length: 14 amino acids. The CDR3 spells CASSLSASTDTQYF. CDR3 in DNA: TGTGCCAGCAGTTTAAGCGCTAGCACAGATACGCAGTATTTT.

The chain employs TRBV5-1 and TRBJ1-4; D not certain. Germline CDR1 is SGHRS and CDR2 is YFSETQ. The V gene lost 4 bases and the J gene lost 7 bases, with 11 bases spanning the gap. The CDR3 has 13 amino acids. The CDR3 here is CASSRLGGEKLFF. The DNA of the CDR3 is TGCGCCAGCAGCCGACTAGGCGGTGAAAAACTGTTTTTT.

About this clone: The same CDR3 also results from other DNA sequences found in this sample. This chain uses TRBV19 with TRBJ1-5; D uncertain. V lost 1 base to trimming and J lost 5 bases, with 6 bases between them. This CDR3 contains 13 residues. Germline loops: CDR1 LNHDA, CDR2 SQIVND (reference sequence). The CDR3 region has the DNA TGTGCCAGTAGTATAGGACGGGATCAGCCCCAGCATTTT. Residues: CASSIGRDQPQHF.

The chain couples TRBV14 to TRBJ1-1, with D maybe TRBD1 (5 bases). This CDR3 region has 13 residues. V was clipped by 1 base and J by 5 bases, with 8 bases between them. Germline CDR1 and CDR2: SGHDN and FVKESK. Here the CDR3 DNA reads TGTGCCAGCAGCCAAGCAGGGCGGACTGAAGCTTTCTTT. Residues: CASSQAGRTEAFF.

The CDR3 loop is CASSRTGGTEAFF. The CDR3 DNA reads as TGTGCCAGCTCACGCACAGGGGGCACTGAAGCTTTCTTT. The chain employs TRBV18 and TRBJ1-1; 8 bases match TRBD1. The germline CDR1 and CDR2 sequences are KGHSH and LQKENI. Trimming at V came to 4 bases and at J to 4 bases, leaving 2 bases not matched to a gene. This CDR3 contains 13 residues.

V usage is TRBV10-3 and J usage is TRBJ1-1; TRBD1 is a possible D gene (5 bases). The CDR3 totals 13 residues. Trimming cost V 10 bases and J 1 base, with 13 bases left between them. The germline V gene encodes CDR1 ENHRY and CDR2 SYGVKD. CDR3 protein: CATQDSSNTEAFF. The CDR3 DNA follows: TGTGCCACCCAAGACAGTTCGAACACTGAAGCTTTCTTT.

This clone was counted between two and nine times. The chain couples TRBV24-1 to TRBJ2-2; a possible D gene is TRBD2 (7 bases). Germline lookup yields CDR1 KGHDR and CDR2 SFDVKD. V lost 6 bases and J 7 bases, leaving 14 bases between the germline ends. The CDR3 has 14 residues. CDR3 DNA sequence: TGTGCCACCAGTCCTAGGGGGGGAGTCGGGGAGCTGTTTTTT. This gives the protein CATSPRGGVGELFF.

The rearrangement links TRBV2 to TRBJ1-6; D is unclear. There are 18 residues in the CDR3. Germline V CDR1 and CDR2: SNHLY, FYNNEI. V dropped 3 bases and J dropped 0 bases, with 15 bases sitting between them. CDR3 in DNA: TGTGCCAGCAGTGAGACTATCGAGGAAAGCTCCTATAATTCACCCCTCCACTTT. It is translated as CASSETIEESSYNSPLHF.

This clone has just one count. The rearrangement links TRBV27 to TRBJ2-2; D unclear. Germline V lookup: CDR1 MNHEY, CDR2 SMNVEV (reference sequence). Trimming removed 1 base at V and 2 bases at J, with 11 bases between. The CDR3 length is 16 residues. CDR3 protein: CASSLLARTNTGELFF. The CDR3 nucleotides read TGTGCCAGCAGTTTATTGGCCAGAACAAACACCGGGGAGCTGTTTTTT.

The V gene is TRBV12-3 or TRBV12-4, the J gene TRBJ1-1, with 9 bases that match TRBD1. Trimming cost V 6 bases and J 6 bases; bases outside gene matches: 5. The CDR3 has 13 residues. CDR3 nucleotides: TGTGCCAGCAGATTAACAGGGGGCCCTGAAGCTTTCTTT. Translating gives CASRLTGGPEAFF.

This clone has a single count. This rearrangement joins TRBV12-3 or TRBV12-4 to TRBJ1-2; no clear D. This CDR3 is built from 13 residues. V gave up 5 bases and J gave up 5 bases, with 12 bases separating them. CDR3 DNA: TGTGCCAGCAGTCCGGACGGAGGGTATGGCTACACCTTC. The encoded protein is CASSPDGGYGYTF.